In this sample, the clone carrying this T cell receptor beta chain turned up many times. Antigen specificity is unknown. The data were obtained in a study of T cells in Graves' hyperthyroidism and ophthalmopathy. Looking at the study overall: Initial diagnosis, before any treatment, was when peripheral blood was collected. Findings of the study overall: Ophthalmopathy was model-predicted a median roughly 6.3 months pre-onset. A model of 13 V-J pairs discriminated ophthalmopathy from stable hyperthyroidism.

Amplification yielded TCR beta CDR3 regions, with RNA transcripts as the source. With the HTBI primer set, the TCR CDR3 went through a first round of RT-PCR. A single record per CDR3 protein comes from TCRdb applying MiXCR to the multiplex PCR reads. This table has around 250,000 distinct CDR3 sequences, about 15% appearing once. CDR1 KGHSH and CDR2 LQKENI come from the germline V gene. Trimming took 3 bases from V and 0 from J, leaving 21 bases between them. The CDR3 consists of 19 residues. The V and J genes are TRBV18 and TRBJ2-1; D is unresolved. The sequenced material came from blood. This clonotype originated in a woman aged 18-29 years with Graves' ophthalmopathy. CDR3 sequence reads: CASSPSPPTVWDSYNEQFF. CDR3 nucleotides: TGTGCCAGCTCACCTAGCCCCCCGACTGTCTGGGACTCCTACAATGAGCAGTTCTTC.